A single sample is the source of the 22 T cell receptor beta chains below, sequenced in a study of OX40 agonist ivuxolimab in advanced cancers. TCRdb's table, derived via immunoSEQ multiplex PCR, lists solely in-frame clones and lacks some. The data contain approximately 49,000 clones, around 81% of them singletons. This material consisted of CD4+ or CD8+ T cells sorted from blood, taken in a trial of the OX40 agonist ivuxolimab. Receptors were obtained from an adult with an advanced solid tumor such as melanoma, head and neck, liver or kidney cancer.

This clone was counted only a few times. This chain joins TRBV7-8 and TRBJ1-5; D call uncertain. CDR3 length: 14 residues. V lost 1 base to trimming and J lost 3 bases, with 7 bases between them. CDR1 is SGHVS, CDR2 FQNEAQ, per germline. CDR3 amino acids: CASSLGASNQPQHF. Written as DNA, the CDR3 is TGTGCCAGCAGCTTAGGTGCCTCCAATCAGCCCCAGCATTTT.

J is TRBJ2-1 and V is TRBV7-2; D might be TRBD2 (7 bases). Germline V gene lookup returns CDR1 SGHTA and CDR2 FQGNSA. V was clipped by 3 bases and J by 9 bases, with 15 bases between them. The CDR3 runs to 14 residues. CDR3 in amino acids: CASSFRGGGVEQFF. For the CDR3, the DNA is TGTGCCAGCAGCTTTCGGGGAGGGGGAGTTGAGCAGTTCTTC.

This rearrangement joins TRBV5-6 to TRBJ2-1; 11 nucleotides match TRBD2. The CDR3 sequence is 18 residues long. Germline trimming cut 4 bases from V and 0 bases from J; bases unmatched to any gene: 9. Germline V gene lookup returns CDR1 SGHDT and CDR2 YYEEEE. CDR3 sequence reads: CASSRSLLAGVSYNEQFF. Here the CDR3 DNA reads TGTGCCAGCAGCCGCAGTCTACTAGCGGGAGTCTCCTACAATGAGCAGTTCTTC.

The chain recombines TRBV7-8 with TRBJ2-3; D is unclear. Germline CDR1 and CDR2: SGHVS and FQNEAQ. The V gene lost 3 bases and the J gene lost 0 bases, with 10 bases spanning the gap. The CDR3 is 15 amino acids. The CDR3 loop reads CASSFLDESTDTQYF. The CDR3 nucleotides read TGTGCCAGCAGCTTCCTGGACGAAAGCACAGATACGCAGTATTTT.

The V call is TRBV5-8, the J call TRBJ2-4; 9 bases match TRBD1. This CDR3 spans 14 amino acids. J lost 7 bases, V lost 4 bases, and 6 bases had no gene match. Germline V lookup: CDR1 SGHTS, CDR2 YDEGEE. The CDR3 spells CASSPGTGRNIQYF. CDR3 sequence (DNA): TGTGCCAGCAGCCCTGGGACAGGGAGGAACATTCAGTACTTC.

The gene calls are TRBV5-6 and TRBJ2-1; 9 positions match TRBD2. Germline trimming cut 2 bases from V and 10 bases from J; bases unmatched to any gene: 10. The CDR3 runs to 15 residues. The V gene's germline CDR1 is SGHDT and CDR2 YYEEEE. Written as DNA, the CDR3 is TGTGCCAGCAGCTTTGGGGCTAGCGGGACCACGGAGCAGTTCTTC. Amino acid sequence: CASSFGASGTTEQFF.

The chain employs TRBV9 and TRBJ1-1; 9 bases are shared with TRBD1. This CDR3 contains 14 residues. CDR1 is SGDLS and CDR2 is YYNGEE in the germline V gene. V lost 4 bases and J lost 1; bases outside the gene matches: 2. As DNA, the CDR3 is TGTGCCAGCAGCTCGACAGGGGGGAACACTGAAGCTTTCTTT. Protein sequence: CASSSTGGNTEAFF.

Points on this clone: No conserved phenylalanine or tryptophan is present at the end of the CDR3, so a read error is the likely explanation. The DNA is omitted, as the CDR3 cannot be located on it reliably, and the CDR3 follows TCRdb's listing. This chain joins TRBV6-4 and TRBJ2-7; the listed D gene, TRBD2, was not tested against the DNA. From its first to its last residue, the CDR3 has 12 amino acids. Germline V gene sequence: CDR1 MRHNA, CDR2 SNTAGT. The CDR3 sequence is CASSDSSPRLNR.

The CDR3 region has the DNA TGTGCCAGCAGCTTACAAAGCGGGAGTCGATCCTACAATGAGCAGTTCTTC. This translates into CASSLQSGSRSYNEQFF. The chain uses TRBV7-2 and TRBJ2-1; 8 bases fit TRBD2. This CDR3 comprises 17 residues. Trimming took 2 bases from V and 1 from J; bases not matched to a gene: 7. Germline CDR1 is SGHTA and CDR2 is FQGNSA. Variable domain in full (rest from reference TRBV7-2 and TRBJ2-1): GAGVSQSPSNKVTEKGKDVELRCDPISGHTALYWYRQSLGQGLEFLIYFQGNSAPDKSGLPSDRFSAERTGGSVSTLTIQRTQQEDSAVYLCASSLQSGSRSYNEQFFGPGTRLTVL.

This sequence joins TRBV5-1 and TRBJ1-1; D is ambiguous. This CDR3 comprises 15 residues. V dropped 6 bases and J dropped 0 bases, with 15 bases sitting between them. The germline gives CDR1 SGHRS, CDR2 YFSETQ. The CDR3 protein is CASTTTGRMNTEAFF. The CDR3 coding sequence is TGCGCCAGCACTACGACCGGACGGATGAACACTGAAGCTTTCTTT.

For the CDR3, the DNA is TGCGCCAGCAGTCTTGACAGGGGGCTTGAGCAGTTCTTC. It translates to CASSLDRGLEQFF. This sequence joins TRBV4-1 and TRBJ2-1, with 10 bases that match TRBD1. Per germline, CDR1 MGHRA and CDR2 YSYEKL. Trimming took 6 bases from V and 9 from J; bases not matched to a gene: 5. This CDR3 region has 13 residues.

This rearrangement joins TRBV9 to TRBJ1-1; D remains unclear. Between the trimmed V and J ends, which lost 3 bases and 1 base, there was a span of 10 bases. The CDR3 covers 14 residues. Germline CDR1 SGDLS, CDR2 YYNGEE. The CDR3 coding sequence is TGTGCCAGCAGCGAAAGACGGAGGAACACTGAAGCTTTCTTT. Translation gives CASSERRRNTEAFF.

V usage is TRBV29-1 and J usage is TRBJ2-7, with D uncertain. The CDR3 contains 12 residues. Trimming removed 4 bases from V and 4 bases from J, with 11 bases in between. The germline V gene has CDR1 SQVTM and CDR2 ANQGSEA. CDR3 DNA: TGCAGCGTTGTGGGCGGACCTTACGAGCAGTACTTC. This sequence encodes CSVVGGPYEQYF.

The V call is TRBV5-4, the J call TRBJ1-4; TRBD1 aligns across 9 bases. V lost 5 bases to trimming and J lost 8 bases; unmatched junction nucleotides: 7. The V gene's germline CDR1 is SGHNT and CDR2 YYREEE (reference sequence). There are 14 residues in the CDR3. DNA for the CDR3: TGTGCCAGCAGTACCGGGACAGGGTACGAAAAACTGTTTTTT. Protein product: CASSTGTGYEKLFF.

V gene TRBV13 combines with J gene TRBJ2-2, with D uncertain. The V gene's germline CDR1 is PRHDT and CDR2 FYEKMQ (reference sequence). The CDR3 contains 16 residues. V dropped 1 base and J dropped 2 bases, with 11 bases sitting between them. The DNA of the CDR3 is TGTGCCAGCAGCTTAGACGCAGGAACTAACACCGGGGAGCTGTTTTTT. It is translated as CASSLDAGTNTGELFF.

The chain recombines TRBV19 with TRBJ2-3; D possibly corresponds to TRBD2 (5 bases). Germline values: CDR1 LNHDA, CDR2 SQIVND (reference sequence). The germline V and J ends were trimmed by 3 bases and 4 bases, with 14 bases remaining between them. This CDR3 spans 15 amino acids. CDR3 DNA sequence: TGTGCCAGTAGTATCGGAATCGGGGTTGCAGATACGCAGTATTTT. Its protein product is CASSIGIGVADTQYF.

The sample holds one count of this clone. This rearrangement joins TRBV2 to TRBJ1-6; no clear D. Trimming cost V 2 bases and J 3 bases, with 5 bases left between them. Per germline, CDR1 SNHLY and CDR2 FYNNEI. The length of the CDR3 is 14 residues. CDR3 region: CASSELNYNSPLHF. The DNA for the CDR3 is TGTGCCAGCAGTGAACTAAACTATAATTCACCCCTCCACTTT.

The chain combines TRBV19 with TRBJ1-1; D is perhaps TRBD1 (5 bases). The CDR3 is made up of 15 amino acids. Trimming removed 5 bases from V and 2 bases from J, with 15 bases in between. Germline CDR1 reads LNHDA; CDR2 reads SQIVND (reference sequence). The CDR3 DNA sequence: TGTGCCAGTAGTCCACAGCGGGGCGCAAACACTGAAGCTTTCTTT. Protein: CASSPQRGANTEAFF.

The chain links TRBV12-2 to TRBJ1-6. TRBV12-2 represents a pseudogene. This CDR3 is built from 18 residues. The CDR3: CASRPDGQGGPLNSPLHF. Here the CDR3 DNA reads TGTGCAAGTCGCCCCGACGGGCAGGGAGGTCCCTTGAATTCACCCCTCCACTTT.

The J gene is TRBJ1-2, the V gene TRBV5-1; perhaps TRBD1 as D (5 bases). Germline V gives CDR1 SGHRS, CDR2 YFSETQ. This CDR3 contains 14 residues. V was shortened by 1 base and J by 6 bases, with 13 bases between the two germline ends. The CDR3: CASSLTREMDGYTF. The CDR3 DNA reads TGCGCCAGCAGCTTGACCAGGGAGATGGATGGCTACACCTTC. Using reference TRBV5-1 and TRBJ1-2 for the parts outside the CDR3, the full variable domain is KAGVTQTPRYLIKTRGQQVTLSCSPISGHRSVSWYQQTPGQGLQFLFEYFSETQRNKGNFPGRFSGRQFSNSRSEMNVSTLELGDSALYLCASSLTREMDGYTFGSGTRLTVV.

V and J are TRBV28 and TRBJ2-2; TRBD1 matches at 7 bases. CDR1 is MDHEN, CDR2 SYDVKM, per germline. With 7 bases clipped from V and 6 bases from J, the junction kept 8 bases outside the gene matches. There are 14 residues in the CDR3. CDR3 sequence: CASNPTGDAGELFF. CDR3 sequence (DNA): TGTGCCAGCAACCCCACAGGGGACGCCGGGGAGCTGTTTTTT.

On this clone itself: Germline and junction disagree at one end, which may indicate a read error. The CDR3 DNA reads as TGTGCCAGCAGTTTTAGGCCCCACGACCAGTACTTC. Amino acids: CASSFRPHDQYF. V usage is TRBV28 and J usage is TRBJ2-7; D not certain. Per germline, CDR1 MDHEN and CDR2 SYDVKM. The CDR3 consists of 12 residues.